This is a list of T cell receptor beta chains from one sample in a study of technical replicates of blood from a few donors. TCRdb's copy holds only in-frame clones and misses some; the assay was immunoSEQ multiplex PCR. In the table there are 70,000 to 95,000 clones, 80% to 95% of which are singletons. Material: T cells isolated from PBMCs. These receptors all come from a human donor in good health. Some clones in this sample may be carry-over from other donors' samples. Each CDR3 is given with its conserved first and last residue. Each record gives: V gene, D gene, CDR3 protein. The D gene is left open where the match is weak.

V: TRBV6-5; D: NA; CDR3: CASSTGLFQPQHF
V: TRBV7-6; D: NA; CDR3: CASSPGGNTQYF
V: TRBV4-1; D: NA; CDR3: CASSQDKGRDTEAFF
V: TRBV5-4; D: NA; CDR3: CASSPRLDTGELFF
V: TRBV9; D: NA; CDR3: CASSVEFGGDGYTF
V: TRBV29-1; D: TRBD1; CDR3: CSVLAGGNEQYF
V: TRBV10-3; D: TRBD1; CDR3: CAISLGQGADTQYF
V: TRBV28; D: TRBD1; CDR3: CASSFRDRLNTEAFF
V: TRBV2; D: NA; CDR3: CASSELGSGTSTDTQYF
V: TRBV5-1; D: NA; CDR3: CASSLRQNTGELFF
V: TRBV2; D: NA; CDR3: CASSEARGQGYTF
V: TRBV4-3; D: NA; CDR3: CASSQGGVFEAFF
V: TRBV7-3; D: NA; CDR3: CASSLMGGTDTQYF
V: TRBV28; D: TRBD2; CDR3: CASSGSTSGSTDTQYF
V: TRBV12-5; D: TRBD1; CDR3: CASGLTTGVMNTEAFF
V: TRBV11-3; D: TRBD2; CDR3: CASRQGLSTYEQYF
V: TRBV19; D: NA; CDR3: CASSIQGTYGYTF
V: TRBV7-2; D: NA; CDR3: CASSLTPSSGGAHTGELFF
V: TRBV6-6; D: TRBD2; CDR3: CASTSGLAGQSEQFF
V: TRBV7-8; D: NA; CDR3: CASSPGDYGYTF
V: TRBV29-1; D: NA; CDR3: CSVLGPGTQETQYF
V: TRBV20-1; D: NA; CDR3: CSAFEVNGYTF
V: TRBV7-9; D: NA; CDR3: CASSISNRVEGETQYF
V: TRBV11-2; D: TRBD1; CDR3: CASRDREVTEAFF
V: TRBV13; D: NA; CDR3: CASSWRDREFYEQYF
V: TRBV12-5; D: NA; CDR3: CASALGGMAFF
V: TRBV5-6; D: TRBD1; CDR3: CASSIRQGAYIQYF
V: TRBV2; D: TRBD1; CDR3: CASSFENTGGETQYF
V: TRBV28; D: NA; CDR3: CASSFIRLPNTEAFF
V: TRBV9; D: TRBD2; CDR3: CASSPQSGRSDTQYF
V: TRBV30; D: NA; CDR3: CAWGGYEQYF
V: TRBV30; D: NA; CDR3: CAWNRVNNSPLHF
V: TRBV11-3; D: NA; CDR3: CASSLDPTGNEQYF
V: TRBV7-8; D: TRBD2; CDR3: CASTNSQLLRAGESYEQYF
V: TRBV29-1; D: TRBD2; CDR3: CSVTTSGPVGPYEQYF
V: TRBV7-8; D: NA; CDR3: CASSPLDNTDTQYF
V: TRBV7-2; D: NA; CDR3: CASSPLITTGELFF
V: TRBV27; D: NA; CDR3: CASSLSQDSRELFF
V: TRBV18; D: NA; CDR3: CASSSGGAGYGYTF
V: TRBV5-1; D: TRBD1; CDR3: CASSPETGGKYGYTF
V: TRBV7-8; D: TRBD2; CDR3: CASSLEGLGNEQFF
V: TRBV5-1; D: NA; CDR3: CASSPRTYSYEQYF
V: TRBV28; D: NA; CDR3: CASSLGQTHGYTF